These 29 T cell receptor beta chains were all obtained from the same sample, sequenced in a study of T-cell reconstitution after alpha-beta-depleted transplantation in children. As it was prepared, the TCRbeta library received unique molecular identifiers. MiXCR, run by TCRdb on the PCR reads, gives a single entry per CDR3 protein. This sample has approximately 350,000 distinct CDR3 sequences; 10% occur once, and the top ten carry less than 2.5%. The starting material was PBMCs from the stem cell graft donor, obtained from the stem cell graft. The receptors come from a human donor who donated a stem cell graft to a child with acute lymphoblastic leukemia.

This chain's CDR3 is CAILAGNDLNTGELFF. CDR3 DNA sequence: TGTGCCATATTAGCAGGGAATGACCTGAACACCGGGGAGCTGTTTTTT. V is TRBV10-3 and J is TRBJ2-2; D is possibly TRBD1 (5 bases). Germline V gives CDR1 ENHRY, CDR2 SYGVKD. V lost 9 bases and J lost 1, with 18 bases in between. There are 16 residues in the CDR3.

The V call is TRBV20-1, the J call TRBJ1-1, with a weak D call TRBD1 (6 bases). With 5 bases removed from V and 0 bases from J, the gap between germline ends came to 10 bases. The germline gives CDR1 DFQATT, CDR2 SNEGSKA (reference sequence). The CDR3 has 13 residues. The CDR3 loop reads CSAPGQMNTEAFF. Written as DNA, the CDR3 is TGCAGTGCTCCTGGACAGATGAACACTGAAGCTTTCTTT.

The chain combines TRBV2 with TRBJ2-5; 7 nucleotides agree with TRBD1. The CDR3 runs 16 residues. With V trimmed by 4 bases and J by 4 bases, 12 bases remained unmatched. Germline CDR1 is SNHLY and CDR2 is FYNNEI. The chain's CDR3 is CASSGRQGLSGETQYF. As DNA, the CDR3 is TGTGCCAGCAGTGGTAGACAGGGTCTATCGGGAGAGACCCAGTACTTC.

This clonotype was seen a few times. The V gene is TRBV12-3 or TRBV12-4, the J gene TRBJ2-1; possibly TRBD2 for D (5 bases). V was shortened by 2 bases and J by 2 bases, with 19 bases between the two germline ends. The CDR3 covers 18 residues. The CDR3 protein is CASSLTVSPLGAYNEQFF. The CDR3 bases are TGTGCCAGCAGTTTAACAGTCAGTCCACTAGGCGCCTACAATGAGCAGTTCTTC.

This clonotype was seen only a few times. In DNA, the CDR3 is TGTGCCAGCAGCCCCCGGACTAGCTTGGGGAATGAGCAGTTCTTC. This sequence encodes CASSPRTSLGNEQFF. This sequence joins TRBV7-6 and TRBJ2-1; 8 bases line up with TRBD2. V shed 5 bases, J shed 7 bases, and the junction held 10 bases outside the gene matches. Germline V gives CDR1 SGHVS, CDR2 FNYEAQ. CDR3 length: 15 residues.

In this sample, this clonotype turned up many times. The V call is TRBV5-1, the J call TRBJ1-2; D gene uncertain. Germline CDR1 reads SGHRS; CDR2 reads YFSETQ. The CDR3 covers 13 residues. V lost 0 bases to trimming and J lost 3 bases, with 6 bases between them. CDR3 sequence: CASSLEGDYGYTF. CDR3 DNA: TGCGCCAGCAGCTTGGAAGGAGACTATGGCTACACCTTC.

This clonotype showed up just a few times. CDR3 DNA sequence: TGCAGCGTTGAAGATCCCCAGGCATCCACCGGGGAGCTGTTTTTT. It encodes CSVEDPQASTGELFF. The chain joins TRBV29-1 to TRBJ2-2, with D uncertain. This CDR3 has 15 amino acids. V lost 0 bases and J 4 bases, leaving 12 bases between the germline ends. The V gene's germline CDR1 is SQVTM and CDR2 ANQGSEA.

This clonotype occurred a few times. The V and J genes are TRBV11-1 and TRBJ1-1; 9 bases are shared with TRBD1. V gave up 4 bases and J gave up 3 bases; unmatched junction bases: 15. The CDR3 is made up of 18 amino acids. Per the germline V gene, CDR1 is SGHAT and CDR2 is FQDESV (reference sequence). The CDR3 protein is CASSSTGQGGLPYTEAFF. CDR3 DNA: TGTGCCAGCAGCTCCACGGGACAGGGTGGACTCCCCTACACTGAAGCTTTCTTT.

The gene calls are TRBV20-1 and TRBJ1-2; 7 nucleotides agree with TRBD1. The CDR3 is 14 residues long. Trimming removed 0 bases from V and 4 bases from J; junction bases left unmatched: 5. Germline assignment: CDR1 DFQATT and CDR2 SNEGSKA (reference sequence). CDR3 coding DNA: TGCAGTGCTAGAGATGCGGGACAGAGCTATGGCTACACCTTC. This sequence encodes CSARDAGQSYGYTF.

A few counts support this clonotype. The CDR3 DNA sequence: TGTGCCAGCGGAACCTCACCAGGCGGGGGCACGACCTACGAGCAGTACTTC. The encoded protein is CASGTSPGGGTTYEQYF. The chain is built from TRBV27 and TRBJ2-7, with a tentative D call TRBD2 (7 bases). Looked up from germline, CDR1 is MNHEY and CDR2 is SMNVEV (reference sequence). The CDR3 totals 17 residues. V was shortened by 8 bases and J by 2 bases, with 25 bases between the two germline ends.

The chain uses TRBV20-1 and TRBJ1-2, with TRBD1 matching over 9 bases. Trimming removed 4 bases from V and 4 bases from J; junction bases left unmatched: 10. Germline V CDR1 and CDR2: DFQATT, SNEGSKA (reference sequence). This CDR3 has 15 amino acids. CDR3 DNA: TGCAGTGCTACAAGACAGGGGGAGGGGACCTATGGCTACACCTTC. This codes for CSATRQGEGTYGYTF.

The chain links TRBV11-1 to TRBJ2-7; 7 bases match TRBD1. This CDR3 is built from 14 residues. The V segment lost 6 bases and the J segment 1 base; nucleotides outside the gene matches: 6. Germline V gene lookup returns CDR1 SGHAT and CDR2 FQDESV (reference sequence). The DNA of the CDR3 is TGTGCCAGCAGGGGGACAGCATATTCCTACGAGCAGTACTTC. It is translated as CASRGTAYSYEQYF.

In this sample, this clonotype turned up many times. This sequence joins TRBV10-3 and TRBJ1-2; possible D gene TRBD1, 6 bases. The ends were cut back, 6 bases at V and 1 base at J, with 15 bases in the middle. This CDR3 spans 15 amino acids. The V gene's germline CDR1 is ENHRY and CDR2 SYGVKD. The CDR3 region is CAIRPQQGINYGYTF. As DNA, the CDR3 is TGTGCCATCAGACCCCAACAGGGTATTAACTATGGCTACACCTTC.

This clonotype showed up just a few times. The CDR3 carries no conserved terminal phenylalanine or tryptophan, so it likely arises from a read error. It is unclear where the CDR3 begins or ends on the DNA, so no DNA is shown, and the CDR3 is as TCRdb lists it. The rearrangement joins TRBV7-2 to TRBJ2-1; the table assigns TRBD2, which was not confirmed against the DNA. The CDR3 totals 10 residues, both ends included. Germline-derived CDR1 and CDR2 are SGHTA and FQGNSA. The CDR3 reads CATSGPPRNL.

This chain links TRBV11-1 with TRBJ2-1, with D perhaps TRBD1 or TRBD2 (6 bases each). Germline V CDR1 and CDR2: SGHAT, FQDESV (reference sequence). This CDR3 has 12 residues. V was shortened by 4 bases and J by 11 bases, with 12 bases between the two germline ends. CDR3 DNA sequence: TGTGCCAGCAGCTCATACGGGGGCAAGCAGTTCTTC. Its translation: CASSSYGGKQFF.

This clonotype was seen ten or more times. The V and J genes are TRBV5-6 and TRBJ1-2; 7 bases agree with TRBD1. V dropped 4 bases and J dropped 9; count of bases not matched to a gene: 9. From germline, CDR1 is SGHDT and CDR2 YYEEEE. This CDR3 has 13 residues. The CDR3 loop is CASSLGQVKSYTF. CDR3 bases: TGTGCCAGCAGCCTCGGACAGGTTAAGAGCTACACCTTC.

Ten or more counts support this clonotype. The CDR3 DNA follows: TGCGCCAGCAGCTTTGAGGGCCACGAGCAGTACTTC. It is translated as CASSFEGHEQYF. V is TRBV5-1 and J is TRBJ2-7; perhaps TRBD2 as D (5 bases). Germline CDR1 reads SGHRS; CDR2 reads YFSETQ. This CDR3 comprises 12 residues. The V end lost 2 bases, the J end lost 5 bases, and 8 bases lay between the germline ends.

In nucleotides, the CDR3 is TGTGCCAGCAGCCAAGAGTGGAACTTACAAGAGACCCAGTACTTC. Protein sequence: CASSQEWNLQETQYF. The chain carries TRBV3-1 and TRBJ2-5; unclear D gene. Looked up from germline, CDR1 is LGHDT and CDR2 is YNNKEL (reference sequence). Trimming took 0 bases from V and 2 from J, leaving 10 bases between them. The CDR3 sequence is 15 residues long.

V gene TRBV7-9 combines with J gene TRBJ2-5; TRBD1 is a possible D gene (6 bases). V was clipped by 2 bases and J by 5 bases, with 15 bases between them. CDR1 SEHNR and CDR2 FQNEAQ come from the germline V gene (reference sequence). The CDR3 totals 15 residues. The CDR3 loop is CASSLPTGKWETQYF. DNA of the CDR3: TGTGCCAGCAGCTTACCCACAGGGAAATGGGAGACCCAGTACTTC.

V is TRBV15 and J is TRBJ2-6; weak D call: TRBD1 (5 bases). V was pared by 0 bases and J by 2 bases, with 8 bases between. In germline, CDR1 is LNHNV, CDR2 YYDKDF (reference sequence). The CDR3 covers 16 residues. The CDR3 reads CATSRDRATGANVLTF. The DNA of the CDR3 is TGTGCCACCAGCAGAGACAGGGCGACTGGGGCCAACGTCCTGACTTTC. The full variable domain, rest sourced from reference TRBV15 and TRBJ2-6, is DAMVIQNPRYQVTQFGKPVTLSCSQTLNHNVMYWYQQKSSQAPKLLFHYYDKDFNNEADTPDNFQSRRPNTSFCFLDIRSPGLGDTAMYLCATSRDRATGANVLTFGAGSRLTVL.

The sample holds a few counts of this clonotype. The rearrangement uses TRBV7-2 and TRBJ2-1, with D uncertain. V was trimmed by 1 base and J by 6 bases, leaving 4 bases between them. The CDR3 is made up of 12 amino acids. Germline V gene lookup returns CDR1 SGHTA and CDR2 FQGNSA. The CDR3 sequence is CASSLVLNEQFF. In DNA form, the CDR3 reads TGTGCCAGCAGCTTAGTCCTCAATGAGCAGTTCTTC.

Regarding this clonotype: One junction end disagrees with the germline gene, perhaps due to a read error. This chain joins TRBV20-1 and TRBJ2-1, with TRBD2 matching 14 bases. CDR1 and CDR2 from the germline V gene are DFQATT and SNEGSKA (reference sequence). The CDR3 is made up of 14 amino acids. In DNA, the CDR3 is TGCTGTGCTAGGGGGACTAGCGGGAGCGGTGAGCAGTTCTTC. Its translation: CCARGTSGSGEQFF.

This clonotype was observed a handful of times. The chain has TRBV6-1 and TRBJ1-2; D is undetermined. Per germline, CDR1 MNHNS and CDR2 SASEGT. This CDR3 comprises 14 residues. The V and J ends lost 7 bases and 7 bases respectively, with 19 bases between them. DNA of the CDR3: TGTGCCAGCACAACCACCGGCTTAAGCGGTGGCTACACCTTC. It translates to CASTTTGLSGGYTF.

The rearrangement joins TRBV15 to TRBJ1-1; unclear D gene. V gave up 4 bases and J gave up 0 bases, with 9 bases separating them. This CDR3 comprises 14 residues. Germline values: CDR1 LNHNV, CDR2 YYDKDF (reference sequence). The CDR3 coding sequence is TGTGCCACCAGCACAGGACGCCTGAACACTGAAGCTTTCTTT. Its translation: CATSTGRLNTEAFF. Variable domain in full (rest from reference TRBV15 and TRBJ1-1): DAMVIQNPRYQVTQFGKPVTLSCSQTLNHNVMYWYQQKSSQAPKLLFHYYDKDFNNEADTPDNFQSRRPNTSFCFLDIRSPGLGDTAMYLCATSTGRLNTEAFFGQGTRLTVV.

The chain has TRBV5-1 and TRBJ1-1; D possibly corresponds to TRBD1 (5 bases). CDR3 length: 15 amino acids. Germline-derived CDR1 and CDR2 are SGHRS and YFSETQ. V dropped 1 base and J dropped 3 bases, with 13 bases sitting between them. CDR3 loop: CASSLYKGGDTEAFF. In DNA, the CDR3 is TGCGCCAGCAGCTTGTATAAGGGAGGGGACACTGAAGCTTTCTTT.

This clonotype was picked up a small number of times. The genes are TRBV4-3 and TRBJ2-5; 12 positions agree with TRBD2. The CDR3 loop spans 18 amino acids. Germline assignment: CDR1 LGHNA and CDR2 YSLEER. With 0 bases clipped from V and 5 bases from J, the junction kept 10 bases outside the gene matches. As DNA, the CDR3 is TGCGCCAGCAGCCAAGATCGGCCCAATCTAGCGGGGGGGGAGACCCAGTACTTC. Translating gives CASSQDRPNLAGGETQYF.

This clonotype appeared many times. The rearrangement uses TRBV5-6 and TRBJ2-1, with D perhaps given as TRBD1 or TRBD2 (5 bases each). The CDR3 has 15 amino acids. V dropped 2 bases and J dropped 9 bases, with 18 bases sitting between them. Germline CDR1 reads SGHDT; CDR2 reads YYEEEE. The CDR3 spells CASSFAGTAGGEQFF. The CDR3 nucleotides are TGTGCCAGCAGCTTTGCCGGGACCGCTGGAGGTGAGCAGTTCTTC.

This rearrangement joins TRBV7-9 to TRBJ2-1, with a weak D call TRBD2 (5 bases). Germline lookup yields CDR1 SEHNR and CDR2 FQNEAQ (reference sequence). Trimming took off 1 base at V and 6 bases at J, with 16 bases between the two ends. The CDR3 length is 16 residues. Written as DNA, the CDR3 is TGTGCCAGCAGCTTAGGGGGAGTAGATCGGGGCAATGAGCAGTTCTTC. Translated: CASSLGGVDRGNEQFF.

The genes are TRBV4-3 and TRBJ2-2, with 12 bases fitting TRBD2. V shed 0 bases and J 4 bases; nucleotides not matched to a gene: 9. This CDR3 has 19 residues. CDR1 and CDR2 (germline): LGHNA, YSLEER. This CDR3 is CASSQDWLAGGPVTGELFF. CDR3 nucleotides: TGCGCCAGCAGCCAAGACTGGCTAGCGGGAGGGCCGGTCACCGGGGAGCTGTTTTTT.